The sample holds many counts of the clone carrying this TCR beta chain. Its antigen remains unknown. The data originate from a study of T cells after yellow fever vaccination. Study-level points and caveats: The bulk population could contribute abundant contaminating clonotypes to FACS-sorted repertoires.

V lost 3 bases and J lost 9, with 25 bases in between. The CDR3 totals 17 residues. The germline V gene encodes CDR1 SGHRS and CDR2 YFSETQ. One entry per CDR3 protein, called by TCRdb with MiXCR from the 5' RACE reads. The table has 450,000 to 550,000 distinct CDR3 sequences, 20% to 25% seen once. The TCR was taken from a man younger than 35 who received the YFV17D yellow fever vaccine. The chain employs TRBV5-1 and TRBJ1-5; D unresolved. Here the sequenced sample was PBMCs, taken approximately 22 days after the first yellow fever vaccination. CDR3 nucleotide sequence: TGCGCCAGCAGCTACGTTCTGTCCGTCCCTCCTAGACGGCCCCAGCATTTT. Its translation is CASSYVLSVPPRRPQHF.